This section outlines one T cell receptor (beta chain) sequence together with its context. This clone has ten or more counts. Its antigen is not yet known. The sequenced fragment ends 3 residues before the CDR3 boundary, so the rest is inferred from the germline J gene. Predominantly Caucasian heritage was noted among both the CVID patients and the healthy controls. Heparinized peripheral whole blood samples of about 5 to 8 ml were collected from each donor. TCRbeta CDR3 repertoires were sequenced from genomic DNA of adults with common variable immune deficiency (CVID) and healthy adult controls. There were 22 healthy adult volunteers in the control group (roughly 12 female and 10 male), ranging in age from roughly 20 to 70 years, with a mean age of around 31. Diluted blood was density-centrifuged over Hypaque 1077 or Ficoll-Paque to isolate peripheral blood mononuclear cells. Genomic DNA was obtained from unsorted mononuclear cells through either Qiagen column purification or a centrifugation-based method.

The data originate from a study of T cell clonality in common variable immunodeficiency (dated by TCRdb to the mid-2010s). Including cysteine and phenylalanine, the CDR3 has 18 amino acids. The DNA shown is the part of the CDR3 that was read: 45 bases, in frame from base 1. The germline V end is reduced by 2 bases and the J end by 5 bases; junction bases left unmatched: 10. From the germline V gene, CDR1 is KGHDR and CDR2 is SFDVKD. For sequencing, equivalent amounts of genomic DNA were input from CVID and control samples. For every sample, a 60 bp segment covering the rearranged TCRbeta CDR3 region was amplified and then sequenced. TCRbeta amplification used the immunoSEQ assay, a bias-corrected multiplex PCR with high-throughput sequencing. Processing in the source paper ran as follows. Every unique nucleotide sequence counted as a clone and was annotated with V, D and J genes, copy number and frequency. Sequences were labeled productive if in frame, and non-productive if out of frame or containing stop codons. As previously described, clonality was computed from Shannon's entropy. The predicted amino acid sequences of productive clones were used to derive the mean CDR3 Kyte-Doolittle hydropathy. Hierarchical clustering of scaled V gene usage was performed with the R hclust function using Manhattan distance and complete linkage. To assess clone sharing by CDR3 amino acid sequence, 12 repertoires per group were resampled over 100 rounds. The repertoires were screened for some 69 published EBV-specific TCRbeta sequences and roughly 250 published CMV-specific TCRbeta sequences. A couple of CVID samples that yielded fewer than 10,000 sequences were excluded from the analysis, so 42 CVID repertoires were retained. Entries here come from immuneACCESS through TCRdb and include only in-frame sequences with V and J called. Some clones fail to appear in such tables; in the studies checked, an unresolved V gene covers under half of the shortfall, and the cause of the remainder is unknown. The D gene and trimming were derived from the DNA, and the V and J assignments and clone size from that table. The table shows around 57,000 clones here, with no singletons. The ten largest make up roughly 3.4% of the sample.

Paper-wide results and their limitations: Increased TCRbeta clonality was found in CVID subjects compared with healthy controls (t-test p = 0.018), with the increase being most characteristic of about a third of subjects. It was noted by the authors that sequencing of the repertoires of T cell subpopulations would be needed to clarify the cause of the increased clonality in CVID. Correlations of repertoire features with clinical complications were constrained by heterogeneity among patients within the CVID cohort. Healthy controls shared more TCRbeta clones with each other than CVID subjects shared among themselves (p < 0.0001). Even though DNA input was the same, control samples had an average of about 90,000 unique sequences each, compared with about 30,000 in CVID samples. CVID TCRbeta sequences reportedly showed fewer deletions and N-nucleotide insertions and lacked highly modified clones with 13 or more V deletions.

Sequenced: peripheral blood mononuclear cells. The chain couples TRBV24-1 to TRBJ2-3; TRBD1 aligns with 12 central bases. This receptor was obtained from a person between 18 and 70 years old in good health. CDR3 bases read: TGTGCCACCAGTGATTGGGACAGGGGGCTAGAGTATGTAGATACG. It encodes CATSDWDRGLEYVDT. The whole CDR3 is CATSDWDRGLEYVDTQYF.